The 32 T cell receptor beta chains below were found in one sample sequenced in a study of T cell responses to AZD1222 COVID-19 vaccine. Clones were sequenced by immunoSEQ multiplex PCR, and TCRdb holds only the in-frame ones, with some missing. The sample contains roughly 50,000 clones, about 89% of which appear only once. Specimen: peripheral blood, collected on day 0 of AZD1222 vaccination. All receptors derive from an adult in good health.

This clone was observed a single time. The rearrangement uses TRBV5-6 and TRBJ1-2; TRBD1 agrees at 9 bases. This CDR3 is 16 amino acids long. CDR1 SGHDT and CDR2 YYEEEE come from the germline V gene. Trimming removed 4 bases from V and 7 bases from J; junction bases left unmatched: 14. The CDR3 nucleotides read TGTGCCAGCAGCACCCCTTCGACAGGGGGTTTTGGTGGCTACACCTTC. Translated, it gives CASSTPSTGGFGGYTF. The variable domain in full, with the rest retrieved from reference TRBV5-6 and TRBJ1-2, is DAGVTQSPTHLIKTRGQQVTLRCSPKSGHDTVSWYQQALGQGPQFIFQYYEEEERQRGNFPDRFSGHQFPNYSSELNVNALLLGDSALYLCASSTPSTGGFGGYTFGSGTRLTVV.

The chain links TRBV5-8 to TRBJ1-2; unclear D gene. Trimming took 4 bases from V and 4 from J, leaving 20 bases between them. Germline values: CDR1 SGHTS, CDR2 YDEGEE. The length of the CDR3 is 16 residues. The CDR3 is CASSVVWGVVSYGYTF. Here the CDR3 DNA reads TGTGCCAGCAGCGTTGTCTGGGGAGTAGTGAGCTATGGCTACACCTTC.

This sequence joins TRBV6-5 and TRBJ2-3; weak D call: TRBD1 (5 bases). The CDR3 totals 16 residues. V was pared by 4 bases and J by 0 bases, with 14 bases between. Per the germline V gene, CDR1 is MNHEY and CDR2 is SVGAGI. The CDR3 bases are TGTGCCAGCAGTTCCCCCGAGCCAGGGAGCACAGATACGCAGTATTTT. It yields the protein CASSSPEPGSTDTQYF.

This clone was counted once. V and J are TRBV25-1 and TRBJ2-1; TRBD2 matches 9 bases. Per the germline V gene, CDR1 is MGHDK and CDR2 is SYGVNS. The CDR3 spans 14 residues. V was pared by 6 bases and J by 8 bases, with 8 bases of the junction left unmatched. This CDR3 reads CASSPSGAVHEQFF. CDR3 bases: TGTGCCAGCAGCCCTAGCGGGGCCGTCCATGAGCAGTTCTTC.

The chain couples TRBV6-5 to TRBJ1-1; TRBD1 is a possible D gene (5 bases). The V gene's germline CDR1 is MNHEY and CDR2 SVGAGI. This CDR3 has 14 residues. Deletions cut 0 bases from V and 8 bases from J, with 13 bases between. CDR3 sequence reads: CASSYSFRRAEAFF. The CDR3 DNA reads TGTGCCAGCAGTTACTCCTTCCGCAGGGCGGAAGCTTTCTTT.

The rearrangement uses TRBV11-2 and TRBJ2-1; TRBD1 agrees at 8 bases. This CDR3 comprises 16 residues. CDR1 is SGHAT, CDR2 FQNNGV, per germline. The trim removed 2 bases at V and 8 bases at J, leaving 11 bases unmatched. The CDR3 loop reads CASSLRSAGRGHEQFF. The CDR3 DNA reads TGTGCCAGCAGCTTAAGGTCTGCAGGCAGGGGGCATGAGCAGTTCTTC.

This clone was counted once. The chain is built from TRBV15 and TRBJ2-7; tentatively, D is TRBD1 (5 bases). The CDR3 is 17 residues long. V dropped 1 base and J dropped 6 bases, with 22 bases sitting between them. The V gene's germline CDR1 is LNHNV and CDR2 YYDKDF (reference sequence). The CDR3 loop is CATSRVFGRVVRSEQYF. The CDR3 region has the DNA TGTGCCACCAGCAGAGTATTCGGCAGGGTGGTTAGAAGCGAGCAGTACTTC.

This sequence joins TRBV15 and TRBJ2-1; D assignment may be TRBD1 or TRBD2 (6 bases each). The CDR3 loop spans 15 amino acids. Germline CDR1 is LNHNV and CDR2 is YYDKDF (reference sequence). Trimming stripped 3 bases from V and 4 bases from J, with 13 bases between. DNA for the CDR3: TGTGCCACCAGCAGTATGGGGGGACATTACAATGAGCAGTTCTTC. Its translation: CATSSMGGHYNEQFF.

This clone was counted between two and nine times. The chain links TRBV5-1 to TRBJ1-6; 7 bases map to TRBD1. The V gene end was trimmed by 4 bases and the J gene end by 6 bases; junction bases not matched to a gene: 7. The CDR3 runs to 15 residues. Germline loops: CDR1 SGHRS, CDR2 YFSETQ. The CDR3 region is CASSAGDSSNSPLHF. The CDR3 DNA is TGCGCCAGCAGCGCCGGGGACAGCTCTAATTCACCCCTCCACTTT.

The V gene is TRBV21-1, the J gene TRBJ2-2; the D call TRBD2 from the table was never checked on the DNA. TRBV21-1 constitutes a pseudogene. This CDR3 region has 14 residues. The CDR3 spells CASSKGLNTGELFF. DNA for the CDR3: TGTGCCAGCAGCAAAGGACTGAACACCGGGGAGCTGTTTTTT.

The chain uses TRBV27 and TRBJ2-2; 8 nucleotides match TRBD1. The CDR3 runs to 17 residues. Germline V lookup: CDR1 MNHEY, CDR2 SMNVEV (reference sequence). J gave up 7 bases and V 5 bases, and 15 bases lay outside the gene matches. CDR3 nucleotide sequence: TGTGCCAGCAGTGTCGGACAGGGAAATCGAAACGGCGGGGAGCTGTTTTTT. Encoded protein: CASSVGQGNRNGGELFF.

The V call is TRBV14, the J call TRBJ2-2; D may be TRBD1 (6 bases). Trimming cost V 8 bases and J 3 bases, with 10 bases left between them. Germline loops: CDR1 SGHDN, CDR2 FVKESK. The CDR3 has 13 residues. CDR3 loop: CASAGQYTGELFF. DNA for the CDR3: TGTGCCAGCGCTGGACAGTACACCGGGGAGCTGTTTTTT.

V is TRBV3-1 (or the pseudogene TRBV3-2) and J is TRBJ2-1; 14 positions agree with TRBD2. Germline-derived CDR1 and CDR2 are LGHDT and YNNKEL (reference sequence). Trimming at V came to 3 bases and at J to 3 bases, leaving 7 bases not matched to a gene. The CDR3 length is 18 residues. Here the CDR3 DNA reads TGTGCCAGCAGCCACGACCGGACTAGCGGGGGGTTCTACAATGAGCAGTTCTTC. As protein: CASSHDRTSGGFYNEQFF.

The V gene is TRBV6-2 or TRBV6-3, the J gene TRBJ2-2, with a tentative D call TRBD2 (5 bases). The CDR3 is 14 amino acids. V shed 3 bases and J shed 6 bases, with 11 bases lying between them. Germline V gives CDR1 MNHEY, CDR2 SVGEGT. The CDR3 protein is CASSYMGSPGELFF. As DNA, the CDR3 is TGTGCCAGCAGTTATATGGGGAGCCCCGGGGAGCTGTTTTTT.

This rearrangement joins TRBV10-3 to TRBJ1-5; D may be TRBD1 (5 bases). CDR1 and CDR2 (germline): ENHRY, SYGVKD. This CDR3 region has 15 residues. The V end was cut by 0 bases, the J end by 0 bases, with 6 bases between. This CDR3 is CAISESDSSNQPQHF. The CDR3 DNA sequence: TGTGCCATCAGTGAGTCCGACAGTAGCAATCAGCCCCAGCATTTT.

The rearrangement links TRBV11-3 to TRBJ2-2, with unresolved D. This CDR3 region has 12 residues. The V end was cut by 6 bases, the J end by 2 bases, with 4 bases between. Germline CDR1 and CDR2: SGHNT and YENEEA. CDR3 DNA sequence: TGTGCCAGCAGTACAAACACCGGGGAGCTGTTTTTT. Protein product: CASSTNTGELFF.

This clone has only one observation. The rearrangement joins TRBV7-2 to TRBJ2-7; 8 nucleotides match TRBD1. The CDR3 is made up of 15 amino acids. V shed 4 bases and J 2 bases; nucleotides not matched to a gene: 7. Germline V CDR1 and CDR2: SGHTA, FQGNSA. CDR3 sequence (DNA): TGTGCCAGCAGCTACAGTGGACAGGGAACCTACGAGCAGTACTTC. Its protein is CASSYSGQGTYEQYF.

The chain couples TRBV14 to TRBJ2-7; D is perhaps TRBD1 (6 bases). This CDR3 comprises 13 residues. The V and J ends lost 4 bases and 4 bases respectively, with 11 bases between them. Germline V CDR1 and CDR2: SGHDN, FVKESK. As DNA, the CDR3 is TGTGCCAGCAGCCGGGACATCCGTTACGAGCAGTACTTC. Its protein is CASSRDIRYEQYF.

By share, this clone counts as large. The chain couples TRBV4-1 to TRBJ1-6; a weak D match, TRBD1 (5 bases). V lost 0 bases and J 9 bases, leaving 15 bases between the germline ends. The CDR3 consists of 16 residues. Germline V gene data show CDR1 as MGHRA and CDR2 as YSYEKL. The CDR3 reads CASSQDRGRGSSPLHF. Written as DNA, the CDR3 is TGCGCCAGCAGCCAAGATCGGGGTCGGGGGAGTTCACCCCTCCACTTT.

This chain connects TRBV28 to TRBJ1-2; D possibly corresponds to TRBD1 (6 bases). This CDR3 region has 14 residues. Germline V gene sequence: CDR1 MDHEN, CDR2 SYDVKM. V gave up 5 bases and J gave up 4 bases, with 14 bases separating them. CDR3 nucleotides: TGTGCCAGCAGTCCGCTCCAGGGGCCCTATGGCTACACCTTC. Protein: CASSPLQGPYGYTF.

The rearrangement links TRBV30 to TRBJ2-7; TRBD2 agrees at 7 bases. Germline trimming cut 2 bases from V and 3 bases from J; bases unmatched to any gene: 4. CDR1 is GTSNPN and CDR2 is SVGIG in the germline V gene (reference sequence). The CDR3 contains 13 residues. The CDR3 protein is CAWSMTSSYEQYF. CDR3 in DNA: TGTGCCTGGAGTATGACTAGCAGCTACGAGCAGTACTTC.

CDR3 coding DNA: TGTGCCAGCAGCTTGGACCCTCAGGTGATCTCCTACGAGCAGTACTTC. Protein: CASSLDPQVISYEQYF. The V gene is TRBV5-7, the J gene TRBJ2-7; no clear D gene. TRBV5-7 is placed among ORFs of uncertain function. Trimming shortened V by 0 bases and J by 0 bases, and 13 bases separated the two germline ends. The length of the CDR3 is 16 residues.

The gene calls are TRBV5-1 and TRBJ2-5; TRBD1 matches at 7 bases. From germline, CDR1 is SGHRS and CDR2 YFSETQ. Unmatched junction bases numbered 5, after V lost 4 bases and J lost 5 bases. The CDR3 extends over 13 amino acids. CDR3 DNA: TGCGCCAGCAGCAGACAGGGTTCGGAGACCCAGTACTTC. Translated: CASSRQGSETQYF.

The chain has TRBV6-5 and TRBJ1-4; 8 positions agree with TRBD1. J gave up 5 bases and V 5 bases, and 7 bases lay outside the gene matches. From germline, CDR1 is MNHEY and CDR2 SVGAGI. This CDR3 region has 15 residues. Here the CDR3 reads CASSRGDRTNEKLFF. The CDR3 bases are TGTGCCAGCAGTAGAGGGGACAGGACGAATGAAAAACTGTTTTTT.

The CDR3 spells CASSSRASVNNEQFF. DNA for the CDR3: TGTGCCAGCAGCTCCCGGGCTAGCGTAAACAATGAGCAGTTCTTC. The genes are TRBV7-3 and TRBJ2-1; the D gene is possibly TRBD2 (6 bases). Germline CDR1 SGHTA, CDR2 FQGTGA. V gave up 4 bases and J gave up 5 bases, with 15 bases separating them. This CDR3 spans 15 amino acids.

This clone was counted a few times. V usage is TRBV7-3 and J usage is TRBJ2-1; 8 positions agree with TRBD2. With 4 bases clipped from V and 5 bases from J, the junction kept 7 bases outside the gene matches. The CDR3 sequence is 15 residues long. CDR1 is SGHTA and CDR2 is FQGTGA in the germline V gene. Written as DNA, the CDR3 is TGTGCCAGCAGCTCTAGCGGGCGGTCTAACAATGAGCAGTTCTTC. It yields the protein CASSSSGRSNNEQFF.

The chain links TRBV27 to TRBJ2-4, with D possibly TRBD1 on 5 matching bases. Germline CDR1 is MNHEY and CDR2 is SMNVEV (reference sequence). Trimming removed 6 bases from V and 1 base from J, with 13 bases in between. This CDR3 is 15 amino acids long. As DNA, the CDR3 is TGTGCCAGCAGCTGGACACCTTCTGCCAAAAACATTCAGTACTTC. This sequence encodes CASSWTPSAKNIQYF.

CDR3 in DNA: TGTGCCAGCAGCGTAGGACAGGGTTACTCCTACGAGCAGTACTTC. Its protein is CASSVGQGYSYEQYF. This rearrangement joins TRBV9 to TRBJ2-7; 7 bases map to TRBD1. CDR1 is SGDLS and CDR2 is YYNGEE in the germline V gene. V gave up 0 bases and J gave up 0 bases; unmatched junction bases: 3. The CDR3 totals 15 residues. Filled out from reference TRBV9 and TRBJ2-7, the complete variable domain reads DSGVTQTPKHLITATGQRVTLRCSPRSGDLSVYWYQQSLDQGLQFLIQYYNGEERAKGNILERFSAQQFPDLHSELNLSSLELGDSALYFCASSVGQGYSYEQYFGPGTRLTVT.

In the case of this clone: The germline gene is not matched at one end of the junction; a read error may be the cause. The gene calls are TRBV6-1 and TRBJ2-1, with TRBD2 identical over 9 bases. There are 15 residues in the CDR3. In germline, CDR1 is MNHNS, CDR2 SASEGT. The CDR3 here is CASSQAGGTYNEQFF. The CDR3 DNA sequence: TGTGCCAGCAGTCAAGCGGGAGGCACCTACAATGAGCAGTTCTTC.

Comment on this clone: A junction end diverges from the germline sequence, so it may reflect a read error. CDR3 in DNA: TGTACCAGCAGCCTTAGCACAGATACGCAGTATTTT. Translated, it gives CTSSLSTDTQYF. This chain uses TRBV9 with TRBJ2-3; unclear D gene. The CDR3 spans 12 residues. Germline V gene sequence: CDR1 SGDLS, CDR2 YYNGEE.

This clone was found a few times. Written as DNA, the CDR3 is TGTGCCAGCAGGCCTAGCGGGAGGTGGACTGAGCAGTTCTTC. Encoded protein: CASRPSGRWTEQFF. This chain connects TRBV27 to TRBJ2-1, with 11 bases aligning to TRBD2. The CDR3 extends over 14 amino acids. With 6 bases clipped from V and 9 bases from J, the junction kept 7 bases outside the gene matches. Germline lookup yields CDR1 MNHEY and CDR2 SMNVEV (reference sequence).

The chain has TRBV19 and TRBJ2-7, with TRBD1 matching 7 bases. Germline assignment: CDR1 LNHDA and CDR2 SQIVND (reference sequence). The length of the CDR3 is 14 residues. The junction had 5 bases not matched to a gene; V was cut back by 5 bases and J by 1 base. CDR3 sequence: CASSPRDRSYEQYF. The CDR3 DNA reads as TGTGCCAGTAGTCCCCGGGACAGATCCTACGAGCAGTACTTC.